The next 29 T cell receptor beta chains were all read from a single sample in a study of T cell repertoires in cytomegalovirus infection. Antigens of these TCRs are unknown. MiXCR was run by TCRdb on the reads, yielding one entry per CDR3 protein. This sample yields hundreds of thousands of distinct CDR3 sequences, of which roughly 34% are seen a single time; roughly a sixth belongs to the top ten. The specimen comprised cultured PBMCs, sampled from culture after CMV antigen stimulation. The receptors were sampled from a human donor in good health (CMV status not recorded). Some clones in this sample may be carry-over from other donors' samples.

The V call is TRBV11-2, the J call TRBJ2-1, with 11 bases identical to TRBD2. CDR1 is SGHAT and CDR2 is FQNNGV in the germline V gene. J gave up 7 bases and V 6 bases, and 14 bases lay outside the gene matches. This CDR3 spans 17 amino acids. The CDR3 sequence is CASRTSRTSGLRNEQFF. DNA for the CDR3: TGTGCCAGCAGAACCTCTAGGACTAGCGGGCTTAGGAATGAGCAGTTCTTC.

This clonotype was recorded at least ten times. The rearrangement joins TRBV7-6 to TRBJ2-1, with 7 positions matching TRBD1. Germline assignment: CDR1 SGHVS and CDR2 FNYEAQ. V gave up 1 base and J gave up 3 bases; unmatched junction bases: 6. The CDR3 runs 16 residues. CDR3 coding DNA: TGTGCCAGCAGCTTAGAAACAGGGGTGTACTACAATGAGCAGTTCTTC. Protein sequence: CASSLETGVYYNEQFF.

V gene TRBV20-1 combines with J gene TRBJ2-1, with TRBD1 matching over 7 bases. This CDR3 comprises 12 residues. V shed 7 bases and J 4 bases; nucleotides not matched to a gene: 4. Germline values: CDR1 DFQATT, CDR2 SNEGSKA (reference sequence). The CDR3 DNA is TGCAGTGTAGGGACAGTATACAATGAGCAGTTCTTC. It translates to CSVGTVYNEQFF.

This clonotype was recorded a few times. The chain uses TRBV7-8 and TRBJ2-1, with D possibly being TRBD2 (5 bases). Germline loops: CDR1 SGHVS, CDR2 FQNEAQ. The germline V and J ends were trimmed by 6 bases and 7 bases, with 10 bases remaining between them. CDR3 length equals 12 residues. This chain's CDR3 is CASRLKRNEQFF. For the CDR3, the DNA is TGTGCCAGCAGACTAAAGCGGAATGAGCAGTTCTTC.

This clonotype is a singleton in its sample. This rearrangement joins TRBV12-3 or TRBV12-4 to TRBJ2-7, with 7 bases that match TRBD1. Losses at the gene ends were 6 bases for V and 5 bases for J; bases not matched to a gene: 4. The CDR3 spans 12 residues. The CDR3 is CASSRDRDEQYV. The CDR3 nucleotides read TGTGCCAGCAGCCGCGACAGGGACGAGCAGTACGTC.

The rearrangement joins TRBV7-3 to TRBJ2-7; 8 nucleotides agree with TRBD2. Germline loops: CDR1 SGHTA, CDR2 FQGTGA. Germline trimming cut 1 base from V and 2 bases from J; bases unmatched to any gene: 4. The CDR3 spans 15 residues. CDR3 protein: CASSLSSGTTYEQYF. Here the CDR3 DNA reads TGTGCCAGCAGCTTAAGTAGCGGGACAACCTACGAGCAGTACTTC. Supplemented by reference TRBV7-3 and TRBJ2-7, the full variable domain reads GAGVSQTPSNKVTEKGKYVELRCDPISGHTALYWYRQSLGQGPEFLIYFQGTGAADDSGLPNDRFFAVRPEGSVSTLKIQRTERGDSAVYLCASSLSSGTTYEQYFGPGTRLTVT.

As concerns this clonotype: The junction and the germline gene differ at one end; a read error may be behind it. The chain employs TRBV18 and TRBJ1-1; TRBD1 matches at 12 bases. The CDR3 sequence is 13 residues long. Germline CDR1 is KGHSH and CDR2 is LQKENI. DNA for the CDR3: TGTGCCAGCTCACCTAAGAGGGACAGGGGGCCGTTTTTT. Amino acid sequence: CASSPKRDRGPFF.

This clonotype was picked up a small number of times. The V call is TRBV6-6, the J call TRBJ2-1, with 9 bases aligning to TRBD2. This CDR3 is built from 15 residues. V trimming: 5 bases; J trimming: 4 bases; junction bases outside the gene matches: 6. The V gene's germline CDR1 is MNHNY and CDR2 SVGAGI (reference sequence). The CDR3 loop reads CASSVGTSWYNEQFF. The CDR3 nucleotides read TGTGCCAGCAGTGTCGGGACTAGCTGGTACAATGAGCAGTTCTTC.

This clonotype has only a few counts. The CDR3 sequence: CASIPGQGNSPLHF. In DNA, the CDR3 is TGTGCCAGCATCCCGGGACAGGGTAATTCACCCCTCCACTTT. J is TRBJ1-6 and V is TRBV28, with 9 bases matching TRBD1. This CDR3 is built from 14 residues. Trimming took 7 bases from V and 6 from J; bases not matched to a gene: 4. Germline V gene lookup returns CDR1 MDHEN and CDR2 SYDVKM. Using reference TRBV28 and TRBJ1-6 for the parts outside the CDR3, the full variable domain is DVKVTQSSRYLVKRTGEKVFLECVQDMDHENMFWYRQDPGLGLRLIYFSYDVKMKEKGDIPEGYSVSREKKERFSLILESASTNQTSMYLCASIPGQGNSPLHFGNGTRLTVT.

This clonotype was observed many times. This chain uses TRBV7-2 with TRBJ2-5, with D unresolved. Trimming stripped 2 bases from V and 2 bases from J, with 6 bases between. CDR1 is SGHTA, CDR2 FQGNSA, per germline. The CDR3 has 13 amino acids. In DNA, the CDR3 is TGTGCCAGCAGCTTATTCGGACAAGAGACCCAGTACTTC. The encoded protein is CASSLFGQETQYF.

This clonotype was counted a few times. The chain is built from TRBV27 and TRBJ2-2; D gene ambiguous. Germline CDR1 MNHEY, CDR2 SMNVEV (reference sequence). The V end was cut by 5 bases, the J end by 0 bases, with 19 bases between. The CDR3 consists of 18 residues. CDR3 region: CASSTTYSRTANTGELFF. CDR3 sequence (DNA): TGTGCCAGCAGTACCACGTACTCTCGTACCGCGAACACCGGGGAGCTGTTTTTT.

This clonotype appeared many times. The rearrangement links TRBV7-2 to TRBJ2-3, with TRBD1 identical over 9 bases. CDR1 SGHTA and CDR2 FQGNSA come from the germline V gene. The CDR3 has 15 residues. The ends lost 6 bases at V and 2 bases at J; junction bases unmatched: 6. DNA for the CDR3: TGTGCCAGCAGGCCGGGACAGGGTATCACAGATACGCAGTATTTT. Its translation is CASRPGQGITDTQYF.

This clonotype was seen only a few times. CDR3 sequence reads: CASSMRPDQETQYF. CDR3 in DNA: TGTGCCAGTAGTATGAGGCCAGATCAAGAGACCCAGTACTTC. V usage is TRBV19 and J usage is TRBJ2-5; D is ambiguous. Trimming cost V 3 bases and J 2 bases, with 10 bases left between them. The CDR3 spans 14 residues. Germline V gene sequence: CDR1 LNHDA, CDR2 SQIVND (reference sequence).

This clonotype showed up just a few times. The chain uses TRBV7-6 and TRBJ2-1; the match to TRBD2 covers 8 bases. This CDR3 has 15 residues. The germline CDR1 and CDR2 sequences are SGHVS and FNYEAQ. The junction had 10 bases not matched to a gene; V was cut back by 5 bases and J by 7 bases. The CDR3 loop reads CASSTAAGAGNEQFF. The CDR3 DNA sequence: TGTGCCAGCAGCACGGCAGCGGGGGCTGGGAATGAGCAGTTCTTC.

Written as DNA, the CDR3 is TGTGCCAGCAGTTTAATTCACCCGTTGCAGGGCATTAGCACAGATACGCAGTATTTT. This sequence encodes CASSLIHPLQGISTDTQYF. The chain joins TRBV28 to TRBJ2-3, with TRBD1 as a possible D gene (5 bases). Germline V gene sequence: CDR1 MDHEN, CDR2 SYDVKM. The CDR3 runs to 19 residues. Trimming shortened V by 2 bases and J by 0 bases, and 21 bases separated the two germline ends.

This clonotype was counted a few times. The J gene is TRBJ1-1, the V gene TRBV24-1; TRBD1 might be the D (5 bases). Germline-derived CDR1 and CDR2 are KGHDR and SFDVKD. Trimming stripped 10 bases from V and 1 base from J, with 18 bases between. The CDR3 runs to 15 residues. The CDR3 sequence is CATDFQGIQNTEAFF. The CDR3 DNA is TGTGCCACGGATTTCCAGGGTATCCAGAACACTGAAGCTTTCTTT.

V usage is TRBV6-8 and J usage is TRBJ2-7; TRBD1 matches 7 bases. The length of the CDR3 is 13 residues. Germline CDR1 reads MNHGY; CDR2 reads SAAAGT. V gave up 4 bases and J gave up 3 bases; unmatched junction bases: 3. Here the CDR3 DNA reads TGTGCCAGCAGTTCGGGACAGTTCTACGAGCAGTACTTC. Protein product: CASSSGQFYEQYF.

The rearrangement joins TRBV6-2 or TRBV6-3 to TRBJ2-5; 7 nucleotides align to TRBD1. The CDR3 has 14 amino acids. Germline assignment: CDR1 MNHEY and CDR2 SVGEGT. Trimming cost V 6 bases and J 4 bases; bases outside gene matches: 8. The CDR3 DNA is TGTGCCAGCAGCCTACAGGGGCTTCCAGAGACCCAGTACTTC. It codes for CASSLQGLPETQYF.

This clonotype was picked up a small number of times. V and J are TRBV5-4 and TRBJ1-1; the match to TRBD1 covers 7 bases. CDR3 size: 19 residues. The germline CDR1 and CDR2 sequences are SGHNT and YYREEE (reference sequence). V dropped 2 bases and J dropped 0; count of bases not matched to a gene: 16. The CDR3 spells CASSLLPGTAFFMNTEAFF. CDR3 sequence (DNA): TGTGCCAGCAGCTTACTCCCCGGGACAGCTTTTTTCATGAACACTGAAGCTTTCTTT.

This clonotype came up a few times. The rearrangement joins TRBV7-2 to TRBJ2-7; D gene ambiguous. CDR1 is SGHTA, CDR2 FQGNSA, per germline. Trimming left V 2 bases short and J 7 bases short, with 12 bases between. This CDR3 is built from 13 residues. CDR3: CASSLKGNREQYF. DNA of the CDR3: TGTGCCAGCAGCTTAAAAGGGAATCGAGAGCAGTACTTC.

This clonotype was picked up many times. The V gene is TRBV7-2, the J gene TRBJ1-2; D remains unclear. The CDR3 runs 13 residues. Deletions cut 5 bases from V and 4 bases from J, with 11 bases between. The germline V gene encodes CDR1 SGHTA and CDR2 FQGNSA. The CDR3 DNA sequence: TGTGCCAGCAGCCTGGAGAACCTCTATGGCTACACCTTC. This encodes CASSLENLYGYTF.

The genes are TRBV7-2 and TRBJ2-1; 8 bases are a match to TRBD1. The J segment lost 0 bases and the V segment lost 3 bases, leaving 7 bases of the junction unmatched. CDR3 size: 17 residues. CDR1 is SGHTA and CDR2 is FQGNSA in the germline V gene. CDR3 region: CASSFLGQGNSYNEQFF. Here the CDR3 DNA reads TGTGCCAGCAGCTTTCTCGGACAGGGTAACTCCTACAATGAGCAGTTCTTC. Using reference TRBV7-2 and TRBJ2-1 for the parts outside the CDR3, the full variable domain is GAGVSQSPSNKVTEKGKDVELRCDPISGHTALYWYRQSLGQGLEFLIYFQGNSAPDKSGLPSDRFSAERTGGSVSTLTIQRTQQEDSAVYLCASSFLGQGNSYNEQFFGPGTRLTVL.

The V gene is TRBV7-4, the J gene TRBJ2-2, with D possibly TRBD1 on 5 matching bases. This CDR3 spans 19 amino acids. Germline-derived CDR1 and CDR2 are SGHVT and SQSDAQ. Trimming pared 0 bases from V and 1 base from J, leaving 18 bases between. Here the CDR3 DNA reads TGTGCCAGCAGCTTAGCAGGACAACAAAGCTACAAGAACACCGGGGAGCTGTTTTTT. Translating gives CASSLAGQQSYKNTGELFF.

The rearrangement joins TRBV7-2 to TRBJ1-1; D is uncertain. Trimming shortened V by 5 bases and J by 3 bases, and 4 bases separated the two germline ends. The CDR3 is made up of 11 amino acids. Germline assignment: CDR1 SGHTA and CDR2 FQGNSA. Here the CDR3 DNA reads TGTGCCAGCAGCGAATACACTGAAGCTTTCTTT. Its translation is CASSEYTEAFF.

This clonotype was observed once. The rearrangement uses TRBV24-1 and TRBJ2-7, with a possible D match to TRBD2 (5 bases). V dropped 4 bases and J dropped 7 bases, with 16 bases sitting between them. Germline V gene lookup returns CDR1 KGHDR and CDR2 SFDVKD. The CDR3 is 14 amino acids. DNA of the CDR3: TGTGCCACCAGTGAATCCCGGGTATCGGGAGAGCAGTACTTC. Its protein is CATSESRVSGEQYF.

The CDR3 DNA follows: TGTGCCAGCAGCTTATCTTCGAAGGATGAGCAGTTCTTC. As protein: CASSLSSKDEQFF. The V call is TRBV7-3, the J call TRBJ2-1; no clear D. Germline V gives CDR1 SGHTA, CDR2 FQGTGA. This CDR3 has 13 residues. Trimming took off 2 bases at V and 8 bases at J, with 10 bases between the two ends.

This sequence joins TRBV20-1 and TRBJ2-7; the D gene is possibly TRBD2 (5 bases). Germline-derived CDR1 and CDR2 are DFQATT and SNEGSKA (reference sequence). Trimming removed 5 bases at V and 2 bases at J, with 13 bases between. The CDR3 is 13 residues long. The CDR3 DNA sequence: TGCAGTGCTGAGACTGGCGGGCCCTACGAGCAGTACTTC. Protein product: CSAETGGPYEQYF.

This clonotype was counted a few times. J is TRBJ2-2 and V is TRBV5-6; D call uncertain. From germline, CDR1 is SGHDT and CDR2 YYEEEE. This CDR3 region has 14 residues. Trimming took off 4 bases at V and 3 bases at J, with 10 bases between the two ends. CDR3 DNA: TGTGCCAGCAGCACGTCGACCTACACCGGGGAGCTGTTTTTT. It translates to CASSTSTYTGELFF.

This clonotype was seen more than once but under ten times. V is TRBV4-1 and J is TRBJ2-1, with TRBD1 matching 9 bases. The CDR3 totals 15 residues. Trimming cost V 2 bases and J 10 bases; bases outside gene matches: 9. Germline V gene sequence: CDR1 MGHRA, CDR2 YSYEKL. CDR3 sequence (DNA): TGCGCCAGCAGCCAAAGTCCCGGGACAGGGATCGAGCAGTTCTTC. Amino acid sequence: CASSQSPGTGIEQFF.